Listed below are T cell receptor beta chains from one sample, sequenced in a study of T cells in Graves' hyperthyroidism and ophthalmopathy. Using its own MiXCR run on the multiplex PCR reads, TCRdb lists one record per CDR3 protein. The sample lists about 400,000 distinct CDR3 sequences; approximately 14% were seen once. Sequences were obtained from blood. The receptor source for this set is a woman younger than 30 with Graves' hyperthyroidism. Both conserved end residues are part of each CDR3. The D gene is left open where the match is weak. Not every row has a clone size; where given, it reads once, few, many or a size class.

CDR3nt | CDR3aa | v_gene | d_gene | len | abundance | j_gene
TGTGCCACCAGCAGAGTCCTGATCGGGACTAGCGGTCTTCGGTTCTTC | CATSRVLIGTSGLRFF | TRBV15 | TRBD2 | 16 | many | TRBJ2-1
TGTGCCAGCAGTGCAGCGGCAGCTGGCTATGGCTACACCTTC | CASSAAAAGYGYTF | TRBV2 | . | 14 | many | TRBJ1-2
TGTGCCAGCAGAACCGATTCATTTAAGTACTTC | CASRTDSFKYF | TRBV2 | . | 11 | many | TRBJ2-5
TGCAGTGCCCCGGGACAGGGGTTCGGAAAACTGTTTTTT | CSAPGQGFGKLFF | TRBV20-1 | TRBD1 | 13 | . | TRBJ1-4
TGCAGTGCTAGAGAACTCGGGACTTTAAGCTCCTACAATGAGCAGTTCTTC | CSARELGTLSSYNEQFF | TRBV20-1 | . | 17 | few | TRBJ2-1
TGCAGTGCTCCCGGGACAGGGATTTCACCCCTCCACTTT | CSAPGTGISPLHF | TRBV20-1 | TRBD1 | 13 | few | TRBJ1-6
TGTGCCAGCTCACCCGGACTGGCGGGGGCCAACGTCCTGACTTTC | CASSPGLAGANVLTF | TRBV18 | . | 15 | . | TRBJ2-6
TGTGCCAGCAGCTCAGGGTATGAAAAACTGTTTTTT | CASSSGYEKLFF | TRBV7-6 | . | 12 | . | TRBJ1-4
TGCGCCAGCAGCCAAGAAACAGGGAAAGGCTATGGCTACACCTTC | CASSQETGKGYGYTF | TRBV4-1 | . | 15 | few | TRBJ1-2
TGTGCCAGCAGCCCCCGGGACAGGGTTTTCAATAAGCAGTTCTTC | CASSPRDRVFNKQFF | TRBV12-3/TRBV12-4 | TRBD1 | 15 | few | TRBJ2-1
TGTGCCAGCAGCTTGGGGTACGGGGAGCTGTTTTTT | CASSLGYGELFF | TRBV27 | . | 12 | few | TRBJ2-2
TGTGCCAGCAGTATACAGGGGGCGACTGAAGCTTTCTTT | CASSIQGATEAFF | TRBV6-1 | TRBD1 | 13 | many | TRBJ1-1
TGTGCCAGCAGCTTGAGACGGACTAGCGGGGGGAACGACAATGAGCAGTTCTTC | CASSLRRTSGGNDNEQFF | TRBV7-6 | TRBD2 | 18 | . | TRBJ2-1
TGTGCCAGTAGTATTAACAGGCGGAGCAATCAGCCCCAGCATTTT | CASSINRRSNQPQHF | TRBV19 | . | 15 | . | TRBJ1-5
TGTGCCAGCAGCAATAGCGGGGGAAGCACAGATACGCAGTATTTT | CASSNSGGSTDTQYF | TRBV11-2 | TRBD2 | 15 | many | TRBJ2-3
TGTGCCAGCAGTCTAAAGTCAGGGTTCGGCGAAAAACTGTTTTTT | CASSLKSGFGEKLFF | TRBV7-2 | . | 15 | many | TRBJ1-4
TGTGCCAACAGGTCCCGGGACAGGGGGCGCAACAATGAGCAGTTCTTC | CANRSRDRGRNNEQFF | TRBV3-1 | TRBD1 | 16 | many | TRBJ2-1
TGTGCCAGTAGCACCTCAGGGGGCGCGAATCAGCCCCAGCATTTT | CASSTSGGANQPQHF | TRBV19 | TRBD1 | 15 | few | TRBJ1-5
TGTGCCAGCAGCCAAGTGTACCGCACAGATACGCAGTATTTT | CASSQVYRTDTQYF | TRBV14 | . | 14 | . | TRBJ2-3
TGCAGTGGGATGGGTCAGGAGGGGGCTTTTTACTCACGTAACTCTGGCCACACCTTC | CSGMGQEGAFYSRNSGHTF | TRBV20-1 | TRBD1 | 19 | . | TRBJ1-2
TGTGCCAGCAGCTTAAGTAGCGGGGGCTCCCAAGAGACCCAGTACTTC | CASSLSSGGSQETQYF | TRBV7-3 | TRBD2 | 16 | few | TRBJ2-5
TGTGCCAGCAGTTACTCGATGGTTGGGACGGGCGAGCAGTACTTC | CASSYSMVGTGEQYF | TRBV6-5 | . | 15 | few | TRBJ2-7
TGTGCCACCAGCAGAGGTATGAACACTGAAGCTTTCTTT | CATSRGMNTEAFF | TRBV15 | . | 13 | many | TRBJ1-1
TGCAGTGCTAGAGCCCGGGGATCTAATGAAAAACTGTTTTTT | CSARARGSNEKLFF | TRBV20-1 | . | 14 | many | TRBJ1-4